Listed below are T cell receptor beta chains from one sample, sequenced in a study of beta chain features in type 1 diabetes. Method: immunoSEQ multiplex PCR; TCRdb's copy keeps in-frame clones and lacks some. Here the sample spans around 250,000 clones, roughly an eighth being singletons. The sequenced material came from naive CD4+ T cells from blood. The source of these receptors is a young man with type 1 diabetes. CDR3s include the opening cysteine and the closing phenylalanine or tryptophan. D genes are given only for firm matches. Expanded clones are given a class, and other clones once, few, many or no size at all.

D gene	clone size	J gene	V gene	CDR3 DNA	CDR3 protein
-	-	TRBJ2-5	TRBV28	TGTGCCAGCAGTTTGGGGACAACCTTTCGGGAGACCCAGTACTTC	CASSLGTTFRETQYF
-	few	TRBJ2-6	TRBV28	TGTGCCAGCAGTCGCCCCGTGCAGGCCGGCTCTGGGGCCAACGTCCTGACTTTC	CASSRPVQAGSGANVLTF
-	few	TRBJ2-7	TRBV7-2	TGTGCCAGCAGCTTAAGTCAGGGATACGAGCAGTACTTC	CASSLSQGYEQYF
-	-	TRBJ2-5	TRBV29-1	TGCAGCGTTGAATTGTCAGGGAATAAAGTCAGGGAGACCCAGTACTTC	CSVELSGNKVRETQYF
TRBD2	-	TRBJ2-7	TRBV13	TGTGCCAGCAGCCACGTATCTCATAGCGGGGCCTCCTACGAGCAGTACTTC	CASSHVSHSGASYEQYF
TRBD1	few	TRBJ2-3	TRBV4-3	TGCGCCAGCAGCCGCGTCCCGGGACAGGGCACAGATACGCAGTATTTT	CASSRVPGQGTDTQYF
TRBD1	-	TRBJ1-2	TRBV18	TGTGCCAGCTCACCTGCCGGGACAGATGGCTACACCTTC	CASSPAGTDGYTF
TRBD2	few	TRBJ2-5	TRBV6-5	TGTGCCAGCAGTTACTCGGGACTAGCGGGCCAAGAGACCCAGTACTTC	CASSYSGLAGQETQYF
TRBD2	few	TRBJ2-3	TRBV30	TGTGCCTGGGGGACTAGCGGCACAGATACGCAGTATTTT	CAWGTSGTDTQYF
-	-	TRBJ1-1	TRBV19	TGTGCCAGTACCGGACAGTTGAACACTGAAGCTTTCTTT	CASTGQLNTEAFF